This T cell receptor (beta chain) derives from a study of cytomegalovirus exposure and HLA in healthy donors (dated by TCRdb to about 2017). Study-level background: An earlier analysis of approximately 640 of the donors reported about 290 Gb of sequence data and around 120 million unique TCR beta sequences from roughly 200 million T cells. About 280 gigabases of sequencing data and around 90 million unique TCR sequences made up an early release that covered 640 HLA-typed donors. Among the approximately 430 genotyped donors, around 79% belonged to the genetic ancestry cluster associated with self-reported Caucasian donors. The study aimed to test whether cataloging public T cell receptors could reveal signatures of past pathogen exposure. The study used immunosequencing to profile the T cell repertoires of 666 subjects and linked those repertoires to cytomegalovirus serostatus. Besides the first cohort of 666 subjects, a separate validation cohort made up of over 95 different subjects was used. The study combined high-throughput TCR immunosequencing, statistical association of individual TCRs with disease status, and machine learning to predict cytomegalovirus infection status. In a later analysis, previously published TCR beta repertoires from 670 or so donors were re-analyzed and high-resolution HLA genotyping was added so that TCR occurrence patterns could be studied. Rather than using new phenotypic data, the later analysis identified candidate immune exposures from TCR beta sequences and from how often those sequences occurred across donors. To decide whether each TCR beta V gene segment behaved as functional or pseudogenic, an earlier analysis of some 580 of the donors relied on high-throughput TCR beta sequencing. Donor age, sex, ethnicity and CMV serostatus were collected together with the repertoire data. In a later genetic analysis, genome-wide SNP genotypes for 398 of the 666 donors were used, and that subset was treated as a discovery cohort. Every discovery cohort repertoire had been produced on one sequencing platform. HLA typing included class I and class II loci at four-digit resolution. Typing coverage differed by locus: A, B, C, DRB1 and DQB1 were typed in roughly 620-630 donors, DQA1 in 522, DPA1 in some 570, and DPB1 in 472. Roughly 5 DR-DQ haplotypes were handled as single units for association and clustering, since linkage in the cohort was strong. Across 398 genotyped donors of the cohort, an average of roughly 250,000 unique TCR beta nucleotide sequences per donor were sequenced, and roughly a sixth of those sequences were non-productive.

The method behind the library was the immunoSEQ multiplex PCR assay. For the multiplex PCR, a mixture combining 60 forward primers for TCR Vbeta segments and 13 reverse primers for TCR Jbeta segments was used. A multiplex PCR assay on genomic DNA amplified the CDR3 region of rearranged TCR beta genes. On the Illumina HiSeq System, the amplified TCR beta libraries were sequenced as 87-base-pair reads. On the study's bioinformatics: Across the 666 repertoires, a later analysis counted tens of millions of unique TCR beta chains, around 10 million of which were shared by at least two donors. Raw reads were error-corrected and collapsed into unique sequences by a nearest-neighbor algorithm in which closely related sequences were merged to remove PCR and sequencing errors. CDR3 sequences were aligned to IMGT reference sequences to assign V, D and J gene segments. For a sequence to be retained, a match of at least six nucleotides was required to both a V gene segment and a J gene segment. A rearrangement counted as productive if the CDR3 had no stop codons and remained in frame with V and J, and every other rearrangement counted as non-productive. CDR3 was defined according to IMGT convention as the region running from the second conserved V-encoded cysteine to the conserved J-encoded phenylalanine. The earlier analysis of about 610 of the donors excluded sequences that lacked an unambiguous match to a single V gene segment. An earlier analysis of a few hundred of the donors called V segments functional above 56.7% productive rearrangements and segregating when the between-donor standard deviation exceeded 5%. To diagnose cytomegalovirus status from the catalog of TCR beta chain sequences, a statistical classification framework was built. In a later analysis, TCR nucleotide sequences were compared against IMGT/GENE-DB human TR gene sequences so that V and J genes could be assigned. In a later analysis, CDR3 sequences and most-parsimonious VDJ recombination scenarios were assigned using the TCRdist pipeline. In a later analysis, each TCR beta chain was defined by its CDR3 amino acid sequence together with its V-gene family, and reads lacking a unique V-gene family were excluded. As a way to deal with suspected cross-contamination and a sequencing artifact, a later analysis dropped approximately 570 nucleotide sequences that were highly shared and had low generation probability. A later analysis calculated a clonal expansion index for each public chain from normalized within-repertoire ranks of inferred template counts. In a later analysis, generation probabilities were computed using a VDJ recombination model fitted to out-of-frame rearrangements, and the results were checked against IGoR. In a later analysis, TCR-TCR, TCR-HLA and TCR-CMV co-occurrence was scored with hypergeometric tests, and a repertoire-size bias correction was applied to TCR pairs. In a later analysis, false discovery rates were estimated by permuting HLA or CMV assignments 20 times. A later analysis grouped co-occurring TCRs with DBSCAN, adding TCRdist sequence similarity when clustering within HLA-allele-positive subsets. For co-occurrence clustering, repertoires with fewer than 30,000 or more than 120,000 public chains were excluded, along with 5 or 6 repertoires with anomalous nucleotide sharing. The table was pulled from immuneACCESS by TCRdb, which kept in-frame rearrangements only. Such tables lose some clones; where checked, under half of the loss comes from unresolved V genes, and the rest has no known cause. D and trimming come from the DNA, and the V and J calls and clone size come from that table. Within this sample are around 210,000 clones, with around 80% of them counted one time only. Less than 2% of the sample comes from the top ten.

Broad study findings and their caveats: A further reported finding was that TCR beta sequences accurately predicted the HLA-A and HLA-B alleles for most subjects in the first cohort. The classifier was reported to diagnose cytomegalovirus status with high specificity and sensitivity in both the original cohort and the validation cohort. A group of highly shared sequence variants was considered likely to be a technical artifact of the sequencing pipeline. In this cohort, only TCR beta chains were sequenced, and detectable features were limited by the absence of alpha or paired-chain data. In a later analysis, around 17,000 TCR beta sequences were associated with specific HLA alleles at a false discovery rate of 0.05. Most TCR sequences were seen in very few donors, while some public TCRs were found in many individuals. Correlated functional status among segregating V segments might reflect linkage disequilibrium, but an unknown experimental factor could not be ruled out. A later analysis found that TCR association rates varied across HLA loci, with DRB1 alleles showing the most associated TCRs and HLA-C alleles the fewest. A total of around 150 TCR beta chains were listed by the study as associated with cytomegalovirus. A later genetic analysis associated a missense DCLRE1C variant with V-gene and J-gene trimming of TCR beta chains, and an independent cohort replicated the association. According to a later analysis, most CMV-associated TCR beta chains appeared to be HLA-restricted, and the HLA associations seemed to be driven largely by CMV exposure. A later analysis reported that several top co-occurrence clusters appeared linked to parvovirus B19, influenza, CMV and Epstein-Barr virus. A later genetic analysis reported fewer N-insertions in productive TCRs among donors in an Asian-associated ancestry cluster than the approximately 670-donor mean. A later analysis found that HLA-associated TCR beta chains were more clonally expanded and had lower generation probabilities than equally common non-associated chains. Strong co-occurrence of HLA alleles, especially DR and DQ, made assigning TCR associations to individual alleles difficult. In vitro tests confirmed that three of the cytomegalovirus-associated TCR beta chains recognize cytomegalovirus antigens. The authors suggested that the approach could potentially be extended to other disease states and immunological phenotypes. In an earlier analysis of around 600 of the donors, most TCR beta V segments were observed in productive rearrangements about 87% or about 30% of the time, broadly matching IMGT annotations. The only immune exposure information available for the cohort was CMV serostatus. Because counts were too low, 15 to 20 rarely observed V segments, including chromosome 9 orphons, were left out of the earlier analysis of a few hundred of the donors. Sequencing depth was assumed to be roughly uniform across donors in the presence/absence analyses, though that assumption may not hold. Because HLA typing was missing for some donors at each locus, association tests included only the typed subset.

The cohort consisted of 600 or so healthy bone marrow donors. All cohort members were sampled while nominally healthy, although unrecorded immune exposures were likely present. The donor was CMV seronegative and was included in the group of several hundred seronegative cohort members. Each donor provided a peripheral blood sample, and peripheral blood mononuclear cells were used for TCR beta sequencing. Genomic DNA was extracted from the blood cell samples with the Qiagen DNeasy Blood Extraction Kit. Concerning this clone: Its antigen specificity is not known. No much larger clone exists at a distance of one base, and base qualities are not known.

The sequence derives from a man in his fifties in good health and CMV-seronegative. Sequencing input: PBMCs.

The CDR3 reads as follows: CASSRGQASTDTQYF. The sequence in DNA is TGTGCCAGCTCACGGGGACAGGCTAGCACAGATACGCAGTATTTT. Here the chain combines TRBV18 and TRBJ2-3, and TRBD1 aligns with 8 junction nucleotides. CDR1 and CDR2, per the germline V gene, are KGHSH and LQKENI. The CDR3 contains 15 residues, cysteine and phenylalanine counted. Only the CDR3 DNA is retained, 45 bases long and in frame from the first base. Trimming takes 4 bases off V and 0 bases off J; junction bases not matched to a gene: 3.